What follows are 23 T cell receptor beta chains derived from one specimen sequenced in a study of CD8 T cells in ankylosing spondylitis. TCRdb recomputed calls from the 5' RACE reads with MiXCR, one row per CDR3 protein. The repertoire has just under 350,000 distinct CDR3 sequences, roughly 15% of them found once; the top ten carry approximately 1%. The sequenced sample was blood, either unsorted or a sorted T cell fraction (not recorded which). These receptors came from a male donor with ankylosing spondylitis or in good health (not recorded which).

This rearrangement joins TRBV27 to TRBJ2-7, with TRBD1 matching over 9 bases. Losses at the gene ends were 6 bases for V and 4 bases for J; bases not matched to a gene: 7. The CDR3 covers 14 residues. Germline V gene lookup returns CDR1 MNHEY and CDR2 SMNVEV (reference sequence). CDR3 sequence reads: CASRPVDRGYEQYF. The DNA of the CDR3 is TGTGCCAGCAGGCCAGTGGACAGGGGATACGAGCAGTACTTC.

This clonotype was seen ten or more times. The chain is built from TRBV20-1 and TRBJ2-3; 10 nucleotides line up with TRBD2. The trim removed 5 bases at V and 1 base at J, leaving 3 bases unmatched. This CDR3 contains 14 residues. CDR1 is DFQATT, CDR2 SNEGSKA, per germline (reference sequence). CDR3 residues: CSAPSGGRTDTQYF. The DNA of the CDR3 is TGCAGTGCTCCTAGCGGGGGACGCACAGATACGCAGTATTTT.

Many counts were recorded for this clonotype. The gene calls are TRBV12-3 or TRBV12-4 and TRBJ2-3; TRBD2 is a possible D gene (6 bases). This CDR3 has 15 amino acids. The V and J ends lost 6 bases and 1 base respectively, with 14 bases between them. CDR3 DNA: TGTGCCAGCAGGGAACCCGGACTACGCACAGATACGCAGTATTTT. It encodes CASREPGLRTDTQYF.

The table lists this clonotype with many counts. V usage is TRBV5-1 and J usage is TRBJ2-3; D is possibly TRBD1 (5 bases). Germline values: CDR1 SGHRS, CDR2 YFSETQ. There are 13 residues in the CDR3. Deletions cut 3 bases from V and 8 bases from J, with 13 bases between. The CDR3 reads CASSSQGDGTQYF. CDR3 nucleotides: TGCGCCAGCAGCTCTCAGGGTGACGGTACGCAGTATTTT.

This clonotype was detected a few times. This chain uses TRBV5-1 with TRBJ2-1; 10 bases are shared with TRBD1. The junction had 1 base not matched to a gene; V was cut back by 2 bases and J by 5 bases. The CDR3 totals 14 residues. Germline V gene sequence: CDR1 SGHRS, CDR2 YFSETQ. The CDR3 DNA sequence: TGCGCCAGCAGCTTAGGGACAGGGGACAATGAGCAGTTCTTC. This translates into CASSLGTGDNEQFF.

This clonotype has only a few counts. The rearrangement joins TRBV28 to TRBJ2-7; D gene ambiguous. Trimming removed 5 bases from V and 4 bases from J, with 15 bases in between. CDR3 length: 14 amino acids. Germline CDR1 reads MDHEN; CDR2 reads SYDVKM. The CDR3 nucleotides are TGTGCCAGCAGTGCCCCCTCCAGCGATTACGAGCAGTACTTC. This translates into CASSAPSSDYEQYF.

This clonotype was seen a few times. The chain links TRBV12-3 or TRBV12-4 to TRBJ2-3; perhaps TRBD2 as D (5 bases). The CDR3 runs 16 residues. The V end lost 4 bases, the J end lost 2 bases, and 16 bases lay between the germline ends. CDR3: CASSSPGSGYTDTQYF. The CDR3 DNA sequence: TGTGCCAGCAGTTCTCCCGGCAGCGGATACACAGATACGCAGTATTTT.

This clonotype was counted ten times or more. The chain employs TRBV12-3 or TRBV12-4 and TRBJ2-3, with 7 bases lining up with TRBD2. The CDR3 contains 15 residues. With V trimmed by 0 bases and J by 4 bases, 4 bases remained unmatched. CDR3 DNA: TGTGCCAGCAGTTTAGCGGGGGGAGGGGCAGATACGCAGTATTTT. It is translated as CASSLAGGGADTQYF.

The chain has TRBV5-1 and TRBJ2-1; D tentatively reads TRBD1 or TRBD2 (6 bases each). CDR1 SGHRS and CDR2 YFSETQ come from the germline V gene. This CDR3 spans 15 amino acids. The germline V and J ends were trimmed by 0 bases and 6 bases, with 13 bases remaining between them. CDR3 coding DNA: TGCGCCAGCAGCTTGGCCCTAGGGGGGACCAATGAGCAGTTCTTC. It yields the protein CASSLALGGTNEQFF.

In its sample, this clonotype was seen a few times. The rearrangement uses TRBV3-1 and TRBJ2-5; D perhaps matches TRBD2 (6 bases). CDR1 and CDR2 (germline): LGHDT, YNNKEL (reference sequence). V dropped 5 bases and J dropped 3 bases, with 16 bases sitting between them. CDR3 length: 15 amino acids. The DNA for the CDR3 is TGTGCCAGCAGCTTTCCCAGGAGGGCAAAAGAGACCCAGTACTTC. Its protein product is CASSFPRRAKETQYF.

This chain connects TRBV12-3 or TRBV12-4 to TRBJ1-3; D is undetermined. V lost 7 bases and J 4 bases, leaving 17 bases between the germline ends. CDR3 length equals 15 residues. The CDR3 region has the DNA TGTGCCAGCACCCCACCGCCTGCGCGAGGAAACACCATATATTTT. Translation gives CASTPPPARGNTIYF.

The rearrangement joins TRBV25-1 to TRBJ2-3, with 10 bases that match TRBD2. Germline lookup yields CDR1 MGHDK and CDR2 SYGVNS. J lost 5 bases, V lost 5 bases, and 10 bases had no gene match. This CDR3 has 16 amino acids. CDR3 loop: CASSRQSGRGVDTQYF. Written as DNA, the CDR3 is TGTGCCAGCAGTCGCCAGAGCGGGAGGGGAGTAGATACGCAGTATTTT.

The rearrangement uses TRBV11-2 and TRBJ2-5; maybe TRBD1 (5 bases). The CDR3 runs 12 residues. Trimming left V 2 bases short and J 5 bases short, with 6 bases between. Germline assignment: CDR1 SGHAT and CDR2 FQNNGV. The CDR3 loop reads CASSLNRETQYF. CDR3 nucleotide sequence: TGTGCCAGCAGCTTAAACAGGGAGACCCAGTACTTC.

The chain links TRBV18 to TRBJ2-1; D is ambiguous. V gave up 3 bases and J gave up 6 bases, with 9 bases separating them. The CDR3 is made up of 13 amino acids. The germline V gene encodes CDR1 KGHSH and CDR2 LQKENI. For the CDR3, the DNA is TGTGCCAGCTCACCGGAAGGGTTCAATGAGCAGTTCTTC. Protein: CASSPEGFNEQFF. The full variable domain, completed using reference TRBV18 and TRBJ2-1, is NAGVMQNPRHLVRRRGQEARLRCSPMKGHSHVYWYRQLPEEGLKFMVYLQKENIIDESGMPKERFSAEFPKEGPSILRIQQVVRGDSAAYFCASSPEGFNEQFFGPGTRLTVL.

The table lists this clonotype with a few counts. The junction and the germline gene differ at one end; a read error may be behind it. The rearrangement joins TRBV20-1 to TRBJ1-1, with D possibly TRBD1 on 5 matching bases. The CDR3 is 13 amino acids. Germline V gene data show CDR1 as DFQATT and CDR2 as SNEGSKA (reference sequence). CDR3: CSARAGANTEAFF. CDR3 sequence (DNA): TGCAGTGCCAGAGCCGGGGCTAACACTGAAGCTTTCTTT.

A few counts support this clonotype. This chain joins TRBV7-8 and TRBJ2-5; the match to TRBD1 covers 11 bases. CDR1 is SGHVS, CDR2 FQNEAQ, per germline. The CDR3 runs to 15 residues. V gave up 1 base and J gave up 5 bases; unmatched junction bases: 3. CDR3 DNA: TGTGCCAGCAGCTTAGATGGGACAGGGGGGGAGACCCAGTACTTC. Amino acid sequence: CASSLDGTGGETQYF. The full variable domain, in which reference TRBV7-8 and TRBJ2-5 provide the parts outside the CDR3, is GAGVSQSPRYKVAKRGQDVALRCDPISGHVSLFWYQQALGQGPEFLTYFQNEAQLDKSGLPSDRFFAERPEGSVSTLKIQRTQQEDSAVYLCASSLDGTGGETQYFGPGTRLLVL.

This clonotype was counted many times. The rearrangement uses TRBV12-3 or TRBV12-4 and TRBJ2-5; perhaps D is TRBD1 or TRBD2 (5 bases each). The CDR3 contains 11 residues. V was clipped by 7 bases and J by 9 bases, with 12 bases between them. The CDR3 spells CASTREGAQYF. The CDR3 DNA sequence: TGTGCCAGCACCCGGGAAGGGGCCCAGTACTTC.

The sample holds many counts of this clonotype. The J gene is TRBJ2-7, the V gene TRBV29-1, with D perhaps being TRBD1 or TRBD2 (5 bases each). V lost 6 bases, J lost 0 bases, and 9 bases lay in between. The CDR3 sequence is 12 residues long. Looked up from germline, CDR1 is SQVTM and CDR2 is ANQGSEA. The chain's CDR3 is CSVRDGSYEQYF. The CDR3 nucleotides read TGCAGCGTCCGGGACGGCTCCTACGAGCAGTACTTC.

This clonotype was seen at least ten times. This chain links TRBV12-3 or TRBV12-4 with TRBJ1-1; D is unresolved. V lost 9 bases to trimming and J lost 0 bases, with 17 bases between them. CDR3 length: 15 residues. CDR3 loop: CASLHAGSMNTEAFF. The CDR3 DNA follows: TGTGCCAGTTTACATGCGGGCAGTATGAACACTGAAGCTTTCTTT.

The V and J genes are TRBV2 and TRBJ1-2; D might be TRBD1 (6 bases). CDR3 size: 12 residues. Per the germline V gene, CDR1 is SNHLY and CDR2 is FYNNEI. This chain's CDR3 is CANPGTSYGYTF. The DNA of the CDR3 is TGTGCTAACCCCGGGACAAGTTATGGCTACACCTTC.

The chain is built from TRBV10-1 and TRBJ1-3; possible D gene TRBD1, 5 bases. V was cut by 10 bases and J by 2 bases, with 15 bases left in between. The CDR3 sequence is 14 residues long. Germline V CDR1 and CDR2: WNHNN, SYGVQD (reference sequence). CDR3 DNA sequence: TGCGCCACCGCGCAGGGAAAGACTGGAAACACCATATATTTT. It translates to CATAQGKTGNTIYF.

V usage is TRBV20-1 and J usage is TRBJ2-7, with TRBD2 matching 13 bases. The CDR3 has 16 residues. Germline trimming cut 6 bases from V and 3 bases from J; bases unmatched to any gene: 11. CDR1 is DFQATT and CDR2 is SNEGSKA in the germline V gene (reference sequence). CDR3 bases: TGCAGTGCGAACGATGGGGGACTAGCGGGGAGCTACGAGCAGTACTTC. Amino acid sequence: CSANDGGLAGSYEQYF.

V usage is TRBV12-3 or TRBV12-4 and J usage is TRBJ2-7, with a possible D match to TRBD2 (5 bases). This CDR3 spans 12 amino acids. V was trimmed by 7 bases and J by 7 bases, leaving 14 bases between them. The CDR3, as DNA: TGTGCCAGCACCCTGTTTCCGGGGGAGCAGTACTTC. It codes for CASTLFPGEQYF.